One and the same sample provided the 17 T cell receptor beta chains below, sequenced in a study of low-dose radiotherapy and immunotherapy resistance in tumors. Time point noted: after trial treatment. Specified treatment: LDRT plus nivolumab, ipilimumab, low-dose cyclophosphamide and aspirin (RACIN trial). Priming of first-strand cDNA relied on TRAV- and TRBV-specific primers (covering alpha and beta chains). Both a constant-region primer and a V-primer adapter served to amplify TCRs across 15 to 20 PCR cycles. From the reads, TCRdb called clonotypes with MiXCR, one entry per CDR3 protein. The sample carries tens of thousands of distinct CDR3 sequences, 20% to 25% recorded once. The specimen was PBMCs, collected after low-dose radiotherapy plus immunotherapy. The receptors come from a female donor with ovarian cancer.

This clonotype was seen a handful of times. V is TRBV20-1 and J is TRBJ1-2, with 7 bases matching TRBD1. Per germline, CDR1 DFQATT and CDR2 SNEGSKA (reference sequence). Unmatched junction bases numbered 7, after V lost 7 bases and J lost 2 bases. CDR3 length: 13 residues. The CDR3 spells CSVRDRWNYGYTF. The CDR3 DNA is TGCAGTGTCCGGGACAGATGGAACTATGGCTACACCTTC.

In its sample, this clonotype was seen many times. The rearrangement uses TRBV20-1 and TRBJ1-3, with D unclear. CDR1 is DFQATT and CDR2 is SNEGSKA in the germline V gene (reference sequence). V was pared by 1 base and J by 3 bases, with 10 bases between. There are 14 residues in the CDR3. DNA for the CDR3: TGCAGTGCTAGAGGGCCCCCGGGTGGAAACACCATATATTTT. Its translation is CSARGPPGGNTIYF.

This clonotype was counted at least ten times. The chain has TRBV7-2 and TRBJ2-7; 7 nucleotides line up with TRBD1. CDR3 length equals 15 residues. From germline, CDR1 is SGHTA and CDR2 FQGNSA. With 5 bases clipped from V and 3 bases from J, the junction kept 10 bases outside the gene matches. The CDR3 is CASSPTGNALYEQYF. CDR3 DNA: TGTGCCAGCAGCCCGACAGGGAATGCCCTCTACGAGCAGTACTTC.

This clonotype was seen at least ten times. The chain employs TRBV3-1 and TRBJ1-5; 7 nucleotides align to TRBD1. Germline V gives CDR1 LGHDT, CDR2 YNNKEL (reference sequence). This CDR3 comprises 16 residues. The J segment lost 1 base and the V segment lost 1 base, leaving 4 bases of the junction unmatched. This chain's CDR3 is CASSQGTGLSNQPQHF. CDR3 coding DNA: TGTGCCAGCAGCCAAGGGACAGGCCTAAGCAATCAGCCCCAGCATTTT.

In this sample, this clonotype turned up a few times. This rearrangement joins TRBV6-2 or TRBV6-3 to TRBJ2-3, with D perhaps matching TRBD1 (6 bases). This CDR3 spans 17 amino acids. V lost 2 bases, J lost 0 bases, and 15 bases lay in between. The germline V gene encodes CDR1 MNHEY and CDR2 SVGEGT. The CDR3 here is CASSYRQGTTSTDTQYF. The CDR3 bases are TGTGCCAGCAGTTACAGGCAGGGGACCACTAGCACAGATACGCAGTATTTT.

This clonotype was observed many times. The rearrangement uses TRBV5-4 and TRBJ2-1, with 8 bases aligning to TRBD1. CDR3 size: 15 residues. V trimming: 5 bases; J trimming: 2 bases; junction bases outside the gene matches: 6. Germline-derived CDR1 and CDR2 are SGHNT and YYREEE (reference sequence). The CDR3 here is CASRLGQGTYNEQFF. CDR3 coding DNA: TGTGCCAGCAGGCTCGGACAGGGAACCTACAATGAGCAGTTCTTC.

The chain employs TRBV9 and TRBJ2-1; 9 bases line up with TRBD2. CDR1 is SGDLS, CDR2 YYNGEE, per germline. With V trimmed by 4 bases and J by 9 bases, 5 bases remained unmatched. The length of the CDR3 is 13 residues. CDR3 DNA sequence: TGTGCCAGCAGCAATAGCGGGAGAACTGAGCAGTTCTTC. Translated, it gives CASSNSGRTEQFF.

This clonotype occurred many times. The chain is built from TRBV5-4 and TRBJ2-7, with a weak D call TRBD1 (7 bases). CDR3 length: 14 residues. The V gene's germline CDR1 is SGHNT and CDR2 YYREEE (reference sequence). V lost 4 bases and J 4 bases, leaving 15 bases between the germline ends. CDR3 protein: CASSMGLTGYEQYF. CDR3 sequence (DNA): TGTGCCAGCAGCATGGGACTGACAGGGTACGAGCAGTACTTC.

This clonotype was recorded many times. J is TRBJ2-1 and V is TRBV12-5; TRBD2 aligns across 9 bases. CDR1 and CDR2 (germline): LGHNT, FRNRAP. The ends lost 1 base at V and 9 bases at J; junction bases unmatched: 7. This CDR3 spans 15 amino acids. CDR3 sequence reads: CASGLGIAGVTEQFF. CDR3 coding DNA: TGTGCTAGTGGTTTGGGAATAGCGGGAGTGACTGAGCAGTTCTTC.

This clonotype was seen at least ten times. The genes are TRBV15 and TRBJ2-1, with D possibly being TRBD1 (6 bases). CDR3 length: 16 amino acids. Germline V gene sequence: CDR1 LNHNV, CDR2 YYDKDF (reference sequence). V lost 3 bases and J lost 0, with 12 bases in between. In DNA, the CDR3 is TGTGCCACCAGCAGTCGGGACACTAGCTCCTACAATGAGCAGTTCTTC. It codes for CATSSRDTSSYNEQFF.

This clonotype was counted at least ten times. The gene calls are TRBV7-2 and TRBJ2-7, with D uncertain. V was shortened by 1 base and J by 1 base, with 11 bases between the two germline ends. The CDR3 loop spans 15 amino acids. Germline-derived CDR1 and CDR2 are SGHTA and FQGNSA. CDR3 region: CASSLGASISYEQYF. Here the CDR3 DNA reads TGTGCCAGCAGCTTAGGAGCGTCGATTTCCTACGAGCAGTACTTC.

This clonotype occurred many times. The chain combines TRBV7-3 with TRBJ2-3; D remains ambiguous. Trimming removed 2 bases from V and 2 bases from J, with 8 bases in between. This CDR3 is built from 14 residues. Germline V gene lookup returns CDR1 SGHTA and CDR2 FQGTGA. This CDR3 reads CASSLGQYTDTQYF. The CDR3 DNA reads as TGTGCCAGCAGCTTAGGGCAGTACACAGATACGCAGTATTTT.

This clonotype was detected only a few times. The CDR3 bases are TGTGCCAGTAAAACTGACAGGCCGAACACCGGGGAGCTGTTTTTT. It codes for CASKTDRPNTGELFF. The chain combines TRBV19 with TRBJ2-2, with D possibly TRBD1 on 6 matching bases. CDR3 length equals 15 residues. The V gene lost 7 bases and the J gene lost 0 bases, with 12 bases spanning the gap. The germline V gene encodes CDR1 LNHDA and CDR2 SQIVND (reference sequence).

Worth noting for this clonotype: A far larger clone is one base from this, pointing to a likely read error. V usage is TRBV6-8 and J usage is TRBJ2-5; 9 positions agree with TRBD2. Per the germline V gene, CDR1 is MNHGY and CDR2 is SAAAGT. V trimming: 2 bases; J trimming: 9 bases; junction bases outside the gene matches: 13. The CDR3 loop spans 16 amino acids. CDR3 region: CASSYISGTSIKAQYF. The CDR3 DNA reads TGTGCCAGCAGTTACATTTCCGGGACTAGCATAAAGGCCCAGTACTTC.

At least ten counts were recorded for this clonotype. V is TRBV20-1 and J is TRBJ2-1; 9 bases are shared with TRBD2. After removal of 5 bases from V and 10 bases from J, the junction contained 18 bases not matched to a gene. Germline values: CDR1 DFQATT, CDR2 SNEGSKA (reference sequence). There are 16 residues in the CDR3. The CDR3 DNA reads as TGCAGTGCTCAACAGGGTAGCGGGAGAGGTGGCGTCGAGCAGTTCTTC. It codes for CSAQQGSGRGGVEQFF.

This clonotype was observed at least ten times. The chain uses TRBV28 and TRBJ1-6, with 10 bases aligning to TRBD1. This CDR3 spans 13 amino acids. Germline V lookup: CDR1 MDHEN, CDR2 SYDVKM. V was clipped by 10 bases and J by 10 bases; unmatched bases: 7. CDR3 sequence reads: CATVGQGGSPLHF. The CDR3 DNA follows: TGTGCCACCGTAGGACAGGGGGGCTCACCCCTCCACTTT.

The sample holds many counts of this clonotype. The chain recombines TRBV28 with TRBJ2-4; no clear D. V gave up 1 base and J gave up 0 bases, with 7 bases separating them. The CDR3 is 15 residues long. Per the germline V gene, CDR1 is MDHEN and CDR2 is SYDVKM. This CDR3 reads CASSLLSLAKNIQYF. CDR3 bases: TGTGCCAGCAGTTTATTGTCCTTAGCCAAAAACATTCAGTACTTC.